The next 25 T cell receptor beta chains were all read from a single sample in a study of T cells in Graves' hyperthyroidism and ophthalmopathy. TCR beta CDR3 region amplification was performed from RNA transcripts. With the HTBI primer set, the TCR CDR3 went through a first round of RT-PCR. TCRdb independently ran MiXCR on the multiplex PCR reads; one entry per CDR3 protein. The data show 400,000 to 500,000 distinct CDR3 sequences, 14% to 15% seen once. Sequencing was performed on blood. Receptors originate from a young man with Graves' ophthalmopathy.

V is TRBV19 and J is TRBJ2-7; D is perhaps TRBD1 (5 bases). Germline CDR1 LNHDA, CDR2 SQIVND (reference sequence). This CDR3 contains 12 residues. The V and J ends lost 1 base and 6 bases respectively, with 7 bases between them. The CDR3 DNA reads TGTGCCAGTAGTATAGGACAGTCCGAGCAGTACTTC. It specifies CASSIGQSEQYF.

This clonotype was picked up many times. CDR3 in amino acids: CASSPRDSPYEQYF. DNA for the CDR3: TGTGCCAGCAGCCCTCGGGACAGCCCCTACGAGCAGTACTTC. The V call is TRBV11-2, the J call TRBJ2-7; 7 bases agree with TRBD1. Germline V lookup: CDR1 SGHAT, CDR2 FQNNGV. The length of the CDR3 is 14 residues. After removal of 5 bases from V and 2 bases from J, the junction contained 6 bases not matched to a gene.

V usage is TRBV19 and J usage is TRBJ2-2, with 11 bases that match TRBD1. The length of the CDR3 is 15 residues. Trimming removed 5 bases from V and 5 bases from J; junction bases left unmatched: 4. Germline values: CDR1 LNHDA, CDR2 SQIVND (reference sequence). CDR3 sequence reads: CASSLGTGGTGELFF. DNA of the CDR3: TGTGCCAGTAGTCTGGGGACAGGGGGTACCGGGGAGCTGTTTTTT. Filled out from reference TRBV19 and TRBJ2-2, the complete variable domain reads DGGITQSPKYLFRKEGQNVTLSCEQNLNHDAMYWYRQDPGQGLRLIYYSQIVNDFQKGDIAEGYSVSREKKESFPLTVTSAQKNPTAFYLCASSLGTGGTGELFFGEGSRLTVL.

This clonotype counts as medium-sized (0.01 to 0.1%). The rearrangement links TRBV7-2 to TRBJ1-6, with 7 bases that match TRBD1. The V gene end was trimmed by 5 bases and the J gene end by 6 bases; junction bases not matched to a gene: 10. The CDR3 runs to 16 residues. Looked up from germline, CDR1 is SGHTA and CDR2 is FQGNSA. The CDR3 region has the DNA TGTGCCAGCAGCCAAAGTGGACAGGTCTTTAATTCACCCCTCCACTTT. Protein: CASSQSGQVFNSPLHF.

J is TRBJ2-3 and V is TRBV6-5, with a tentative D call TRBD1 (5 bases). The CDR3 length is 16 residues. Trimming pared 5 bases from V and 2 bases from J, leaving 17 bases between. CDR1 and CDR2 from the germline V gene are MNHEY and SVGAGI. CDR3 in amino acids: CASSTRRGIDTDTQYF. Written as DNA, the CDR3 is TGTGCCAGCAGTACCCGAAGGGGCATCGACACAGATACGCAGTATTTT.

This clonotype was recorded at least ten times. The gene calls are TRBV11-2 and TRBJ1-2, with TRBD1 as a possible D gene (5 bases). CDR1 is SGHAT and CDR2 is FQNNGV in the germline V gene. The CDR3 contains 12 residues. The V and J ends lost 2 bases and 13 bases respectively, with 14 bases between them. CDR3 DNA sequence: TGTGCCAGCAGCTTATGGGACGTAGAAAGCACCTTC. Its protein product is CASSLWDVESTF.

Comments on this clonotype: This may be a read error, as it is one base from a much larger clone. The V gene is TRBV18, the J gene TRBJ1-1, with TRBD1 matching over 7 bases. The V gene's germline CDR1 is KGHSH and CDR2 LQKENI. This CDR3 has 15 amino acids. The CDR3 reads CASSPKGAWDTKAFF. The CDR3 coding sequence is TGTGCCAGCTCACCGAAGGGGGCCTGGGACACTAAAGCTTTCTTT. Looking up the rest from reference TRBV18 and TRBJ1-1 gives the full variable domain: NAGVMQNPRHLVRRRGQEARLRCSPMKGHSHVYWYRQLPEEGLKFMVYLQKENIIDESGMPKERFSAEFPKEGPSILRIQQVVRGDSAAYFCASSPKGAWDTKAFFGQGTRLTVV.

This clonotype turned up a few times. A much more abundant neighbour one base away suggests this may be a read error. J is TRBJ2-7 and V is TRBV7-8; unclear D gene. Germline values: CDR1 SGHVS, CDR2 FQNEAQ. The CDR3 consists of 15 residues. The CDR3 bases are TGTGCCAGCAGCCCCCTTGGCGGCAGTGCCTACGAGCATTACTTC. Translating gives CASSPLGGSAYEHYF.

This clonotype was detected ten times or more. The chain couples TRBV20-1 to TRBJ1-6; 8 nucleotides align to TRBD1. The CDR3 contains 18 residues. Looked up from germline, CDR1 is DFQATT and CDR2 is SNEGSKA (reference sequence). The V and J ends lost 3 bases and 6 bases, in that order; junction bases with no gene match: 16. The CDR3 loop reads CSASGQGSGALINSPLHF. The CDR3 DNA reads as TGCAGTGCTAGTGGACAGGGTTCAGGGGCCCTCATTAATTCACCCCTCCACTTT.

This clonotype turned up a few times. The rearrangement joins TRBV7-8 to TRBJ2-4, with a possible D match to TRBD2 (5 bases). Germline V CDR1 and CDR2: SGHVS, FQNEAQ. This CDR3 has 15 amino acids. V lost 5 bases to trimming and J lost 6 bases, with 17 bases between them. In DNA form, the CDR3 reads TGTGCCAGCAGCGTATCCGAGGGAGTGGTAAACATTCAGTACTTC. Its translation: CASSVSEGVVNIQYF.

This clonotype was recorded a few times. The chain recombines TRBV3-1 with TRBJ2-1; 8 bases match TRBD1. The germline CDR1 and CDR2 sequences are LGHDT and YNNKEL (reference sequence). The CDR3 sequence is 17 residues long. Trimming removed 3 bases from V and 1 base from J; junction bases left unmatched: 8. For the CDR3, the DNA is TGTGCCAGCAGCCACAGGGGGCTCCCCACTTCCTACAATGAGCAGTTCTTC. This gives the protein CASSHRGLPTSYNEQFF.

This clonotype was counted ten times or more. The V call is TRBV2, the J call TRBJ2-3, with TRBD1 matching over 11 bases. The CDR3 spans 15 residues. Germline CDR1 reads SNHLY; CDR2 reads FYNNEI. The J segment lost 1 base and the V segment lost 5 bases, leaving 2 bases of the junction unmatched. As DNA, the CDR3 is TGTGCCAGCAGTCCGGGACAGGGGGGCACAGATACGCAGTATTTT. Translating gives CASSPGQGGTDTQYF.

This clonotype was counted a few times. As the CDR3 is not closed by the conserved phenylalanine or tryptophan, this likely results from a read error. CDR3 sequence (DNA): TGTGCCAGCAGCTTATTGGGTGGACAGAGGACAGATACGCAGTATCTT. Its protein product is CASSLLGGQRTDTQYL. This chain joins TRBV7-3 and TRBJ2-3, with D tentatively TRBD1 (6 bases). Germline CDR1 is SGHTA and CDR2 is FQGTGA. The germline V and J ends were trimmed by 2 bases and 3 bases, with 15 bases remaining between them. The CDR3 loop spans 16 amino acids.

This clonotype was counted many times. The V call is TRBV6-1, the J call TRBJ2-5, with TRBD2 matching over 10 bases. Per germline, CDR1 MNHNS and CDR2 SASEGT. The CDR3 contains 15 residues. V lost 5 bases to trimming and J lost 5 bases; unmatched junction nucleotides: 8. This CDR3 is CASSPPGLAWETQYF. The DNA for the CDR3 is TGTGCCAGCAGTCCTCCGGGACTAGCGTGGGAGACCCAGTACTTC.

This clonotype was seen many times. The V call is TRBV7-2, the J call TRBJ2-1; 12 nucleotides match TRBD2. V lost 8 bases and J lost 8; bases outside the gene matches: 13. The CDR3 is 16 amino acids. Germline values: CDR1 SGHTA, CDR2 FQGNSA. The CDR3 loop is CASYPGLAGGRYEQFF. DNA for the CDR3: TGTGCCAGCTACCCCGGGCTAGCGGGGGGGAGGTATGAGCAGTTCTTC.

This clonotype has a single count. The rearrangement joins TRBV9 to TRBJ2-1, with a weak D call TRBD1 (5 bases). The J call may be faulty, since TRBJ2-7 better matches the DNA end. The germline gives CDR1 SGDLS, CDR2 YYNGEE. The CDR3 runs 15 residues. The CDR3 bases are TGTGCCAGCAGCGGAGCCCCGCCGAGTAGGGGTGAGCAGTACTTC. Translation gives CASSGAPPSRGEQYF.

The chain has TRBV20-1 and TRBJ2-1, with TRBD2 identical over 8 bases. The J call may not be correct, given that the DNA end is closer to TRBJ2-7. Germline V lookup: CDR1 DFQATT, CDR2 SNEGSKA (reference sequence). The CDR3 extends over 14 amino acids. The CDR3 reads CSAKYGTRYNEQYF. CDR3 nucleotide sequence: TGCAGTGCTAAGTACGGGACTAGGTACAATGAGCAGTACTTC.

About this clonotype itself: A much larger clone lies one base from this, so it may be a read error. This chain uses TRBV5-1 with TRBJ1-1; TRBD1 might be the D (5 bases). Between the trimmed V and J ends, which lost 6 bases and 5 bases, there was a span of 8 bases. Germline CDR1 reads SGHRS; CDR2 reads YFSETQ. The CDR3 runs 11 residues. For the CDR3, the DNA is TGCGCCAGCATAGGGGTTACTGAAGCTTTCTTT. Encoded protein: CASIGVTEAFF.

This clonotype was recorded many times. The chain uses TRBV5-6 and TRBJ1-4; tentatively, D is TRBD1 (6 bases). The V end lost 6 bases, the J end lost 4 bases, and 13 bases lay between the germline ends. The CDR3 is 14 amino acids. Germline values: CDR1 SGHDT, CDR2 YYEEEE. The CDR3 nucleotides are TGTGCCAGCACCTTCGGGGACATTAATGAAAAACTGTTTTTT. Translation: CASTFGDINEKLFF.

J is TRBJ2-1 and V is TRBV29-1; the D gene is possibly TRBD2 (5 bases). Germline-derived CDR1 and CDR2 are SQVTM and ANQGSEA. The CDR3 is 11 residues long. V lost 6 bases and J lost 12, with 15 bases in between. CDR3 loop: CSVGPTAGQFF. The CDR3 region has the DNA TGCAGCGTCGGACCGACCGCGGGGCAGTTCTTC.

This clonotype was recorded a few times. V is TRBV18 and J is TRBJ2-7; D gene unclear. Germline V gene lookup returns CDR1 KGHSH and CDR2 LQKENI. V was shortened by 5 bases and J by 2 bases, with 13 bases between the two germline ends. The CDR3 sequence is 14 residues long. CDR3 bases: TGTGCCAGCTCAGGGGTAAATACCCCCTACGAGCAGTACTTC. Protein: CASSGVNTPYEQYF.

This clonotype was counted at least ten times. A read error may produce the germline difference seen at one junction end. In DNA form, the CDR3 reads TGTGCTAGCAGCTTAGGGCACCAAGAGACCCAGTACTTC. This sequence encodes CASSLGHQETQYF. The J gene is TRBJ2-5, the V gene TRBV7-7; D call uncertain. CDR1 SSHAT and CDR2 FNYEAQ come from the germline V gene (reference sequence). The CDR3 totals 13 residues.

Comment on this clonotype: A read error may explain this, as a much larger clone is one base away. The chain combines TRBV29-1 with TRBJ2-7; 7 positions match TRBD1. The germline V gene has CDR1 SQVTM and CDR2 ANQGSEA. There are 15 residues in the CDR3. The V gene end was trimmed by 0 bases and the J gene end by 7 bases; junction bases not matched to a gene: 12. The chain's CDR3 is CSVEEGQGVFNEQYF. CDR3 in DNA: TGCAGCGTTGAAGAAGGCCAGGGGGTCTTCAATGAGCAGTACTTC.

This clonotype was counted at least ten times. V usage is TRBV11-3 and J usage is TRBJ1-1; D is undetermined. Germline V gene data show CDR1 as SGHNT and CDR2 as YENEEA. The CDR3 is 15 amino acids. The V end lost 5 bases, the J end lost 4 bases, and 17 bases lay between the germline ends. In nucleotides, the CDR3 is TGTGCCAGCAGCCCCCTAGGCGGGTCGACCACTGAAGCTTTCTTT. Translation gives CASSPLGGSTTEAFF.

The table lists this clonotype with a few counts. The V call is TRBV6-1, the J call TRBJ2-1; 8 positions match TRBD2. Germline CDR1 reads MNHNS; CDR2 reads SASEGT. The V gene end was trimmed by 0 bases and the J gene end by 8 bases; junction bases not matched to a gene: 9. The CDR3 is 16 residues long. CDR3 amino acids: CASSEALGTGGHEQFF. In nucleotides, the CDR3 is TGTGCCAGCAGTGAAGCGCTAGGTACGGGAGGGCATGAGCAGTTCTTC.